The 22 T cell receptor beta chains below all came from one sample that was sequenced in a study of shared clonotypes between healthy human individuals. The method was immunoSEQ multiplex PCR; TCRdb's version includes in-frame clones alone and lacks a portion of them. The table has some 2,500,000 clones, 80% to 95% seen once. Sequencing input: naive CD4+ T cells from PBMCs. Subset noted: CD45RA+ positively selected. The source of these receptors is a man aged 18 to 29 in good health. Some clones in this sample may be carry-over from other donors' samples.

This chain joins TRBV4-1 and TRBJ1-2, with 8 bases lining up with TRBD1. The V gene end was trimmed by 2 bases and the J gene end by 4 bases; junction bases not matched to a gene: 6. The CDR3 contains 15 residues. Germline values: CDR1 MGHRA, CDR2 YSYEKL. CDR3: CASSQSGGTGYGYTF. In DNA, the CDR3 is TGCGCCAGCAGCCAATCGGGGGGGACAGGCTATGGCTACACCTTC.

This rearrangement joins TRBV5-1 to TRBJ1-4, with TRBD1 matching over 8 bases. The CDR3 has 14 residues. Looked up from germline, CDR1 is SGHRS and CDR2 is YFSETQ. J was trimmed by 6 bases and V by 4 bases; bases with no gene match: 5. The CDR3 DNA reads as TGCGCCAGCAGCCCGGGACAGGTAGATGAAAAACTGTTTTTT. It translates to CASSPGQVDEKLFF.

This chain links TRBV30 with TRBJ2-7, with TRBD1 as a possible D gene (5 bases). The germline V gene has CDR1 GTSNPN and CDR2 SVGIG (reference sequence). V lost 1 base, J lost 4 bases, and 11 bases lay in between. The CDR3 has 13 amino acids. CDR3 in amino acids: CAWSEDTPYEQYF. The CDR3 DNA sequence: TGTGCCTGGAGTGAGGACACCCCATACGAGCAGTACTTC.

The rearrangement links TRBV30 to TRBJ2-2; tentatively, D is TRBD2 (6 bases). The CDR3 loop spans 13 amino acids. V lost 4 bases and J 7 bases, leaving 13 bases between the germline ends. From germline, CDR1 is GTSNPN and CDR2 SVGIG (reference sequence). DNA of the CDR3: TGTGCCTGGACCGCCTCGGACTACGGGGAGCTGTTTTTT. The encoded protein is CAWTASDYGELFF.

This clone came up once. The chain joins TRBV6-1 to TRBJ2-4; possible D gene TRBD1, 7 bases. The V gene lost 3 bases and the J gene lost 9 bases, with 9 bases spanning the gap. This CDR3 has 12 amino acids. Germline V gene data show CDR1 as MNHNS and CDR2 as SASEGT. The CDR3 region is CASSDRGAIQYF. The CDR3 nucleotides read TGTGCCAGCAGTGACAGGGGGGCCATTCAGTACTTC.

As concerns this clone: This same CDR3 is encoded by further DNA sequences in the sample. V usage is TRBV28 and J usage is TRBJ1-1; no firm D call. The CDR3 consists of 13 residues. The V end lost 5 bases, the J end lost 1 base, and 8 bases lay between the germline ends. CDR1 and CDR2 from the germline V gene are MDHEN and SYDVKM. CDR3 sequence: CASSRTANTEAFF. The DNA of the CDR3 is TGTGCCAGCAGTCGGACCGCGAACACTGAAGCTTTCTTT.

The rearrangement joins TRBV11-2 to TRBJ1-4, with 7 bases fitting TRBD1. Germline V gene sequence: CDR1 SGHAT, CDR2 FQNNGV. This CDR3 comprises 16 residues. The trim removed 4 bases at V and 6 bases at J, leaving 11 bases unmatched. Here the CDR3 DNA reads TGTGCCAGCAGCTCCGGCGTGGGCAGGGGGGATGAAAAACTGTTTTTT. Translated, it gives CASSSGVGRGDEKLFF.

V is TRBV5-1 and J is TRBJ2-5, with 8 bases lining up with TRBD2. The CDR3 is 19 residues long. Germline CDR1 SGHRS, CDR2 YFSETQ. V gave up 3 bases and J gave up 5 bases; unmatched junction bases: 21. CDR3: CASSSWWGRTSLVGETQYF. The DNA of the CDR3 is TGCGCCAGCAGCTCTTGGTGGGGGAGGACTAGCTTGGTGGGTGAGACCCAGTACTTC.

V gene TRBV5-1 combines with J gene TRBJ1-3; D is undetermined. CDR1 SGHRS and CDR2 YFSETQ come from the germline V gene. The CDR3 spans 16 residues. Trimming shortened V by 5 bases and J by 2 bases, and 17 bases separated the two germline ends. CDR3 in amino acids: CASSPSGPLAGNTIYF. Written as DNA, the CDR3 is TGCGCCAGCAGTCCCTCCGGCCCTCTGGCTGGAAACACCATATATTTT.

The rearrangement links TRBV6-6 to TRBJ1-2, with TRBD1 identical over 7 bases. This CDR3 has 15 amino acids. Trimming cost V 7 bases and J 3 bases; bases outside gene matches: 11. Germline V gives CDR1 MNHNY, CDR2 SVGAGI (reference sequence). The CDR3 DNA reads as TGTGCCAGCATCCCACAGGGGCAGGGTGACTATGGCTACACCTTC. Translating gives CASIPQGQGDYGYTF.

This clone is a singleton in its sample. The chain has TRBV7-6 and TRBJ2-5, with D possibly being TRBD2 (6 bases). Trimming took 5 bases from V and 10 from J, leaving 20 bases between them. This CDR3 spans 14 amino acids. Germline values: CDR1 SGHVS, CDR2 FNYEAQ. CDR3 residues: CASSRTGSQGGQYF. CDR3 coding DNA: TGTGCCAGCAGCCGGACGGGGAGCCAGGGAGGCCAGTACTTC. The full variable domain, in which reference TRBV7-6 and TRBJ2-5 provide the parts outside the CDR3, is GAGVSQSPRYKVTKRGQDVALRCDPISGHVSLYWYRQALGQGPEFLTYFNYEAQQDKSGLPNDRFSAERPEGSISTLTIQRTEQRDSAMYRCASSRTGSQGGQYFGPGTRLLVL.

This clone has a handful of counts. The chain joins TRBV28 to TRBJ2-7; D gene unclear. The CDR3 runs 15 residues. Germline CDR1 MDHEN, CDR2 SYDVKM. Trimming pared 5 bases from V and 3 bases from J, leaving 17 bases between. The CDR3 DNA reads TGTGCCAGCAGTCCTCTCCCACGAGCCAGCTACGAGCAGTACTTC. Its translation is CASSPLPRASYEQYF. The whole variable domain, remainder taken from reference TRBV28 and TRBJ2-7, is DVKVTQSSRYLVKRTGEKVFLECVQDMDHENMFWYRQDPGLGLRLIYFSYDVKMKEKGDIPEGYSVSREKKERFSLILESASTNQTSMYLCASSPLPRASYEQYFGPGTRLTVT.

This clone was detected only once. CDR3 sequence: CASSSGTGYYYNSPLHF. As DNA, the CDR3 is TGTGCCAGCAGCTCCGGGACAGGGTACTACTATAATTCACCCCTCCACTTT. The genes are TRBV7-9 and TRBJ1-6; 9 nucleotides line up with TRBD1. This CDR3 region has 17 residues. Germline V gene lookup returns CDR1 SEHNR and CDR2 FQNEAQ (reference sequence). The V segment lost 4 bases and the J segment 3 bases; nucleotides outside the gene matches: 7.

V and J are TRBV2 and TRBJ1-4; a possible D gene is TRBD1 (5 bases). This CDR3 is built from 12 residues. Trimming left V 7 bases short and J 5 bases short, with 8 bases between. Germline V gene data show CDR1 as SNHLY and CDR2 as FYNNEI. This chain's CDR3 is CASTEGNEKLFF. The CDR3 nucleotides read TGTGCCAGCACTGAGGGGAATGAAAAACTGTTTTTT.

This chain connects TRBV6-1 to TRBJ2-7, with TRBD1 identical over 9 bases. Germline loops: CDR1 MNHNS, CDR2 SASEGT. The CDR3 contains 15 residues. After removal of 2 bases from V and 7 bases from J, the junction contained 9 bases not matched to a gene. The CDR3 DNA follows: TGTGCCAGCAGTGAAATGGGACAGGGAACATGGGAGCAGTACTTC. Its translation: CASSEMGQGTWEQYF.

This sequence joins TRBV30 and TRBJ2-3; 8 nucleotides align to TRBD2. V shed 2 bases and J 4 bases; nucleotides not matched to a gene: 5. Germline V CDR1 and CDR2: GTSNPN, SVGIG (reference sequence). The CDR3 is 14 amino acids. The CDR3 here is CAWSKAGVPDTQYF. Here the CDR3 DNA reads TGTGCCTGGAGTAAAGCGGGAGTACCAGATACGCAGTATTTT.

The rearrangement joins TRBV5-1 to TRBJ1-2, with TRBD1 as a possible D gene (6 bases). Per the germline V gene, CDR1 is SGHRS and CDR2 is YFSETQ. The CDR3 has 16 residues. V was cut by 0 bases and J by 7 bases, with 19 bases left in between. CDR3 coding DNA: TGCGCCAGCAGCTTGGCGGCTGCCCTGGGGGCATCTGGCTACACCTTC. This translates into CASSLAAALGASGYTF.

This chain's CDR3 is CASSWTSVTYNEQFF. The CDR3, as DNA: TGCGCCAGCAGTTGGACTAGCGTGACATACAATGAGCAGTTCTTC. The chain has TRBV10-1 and TRBJ2-1; 9 positions match TRBD2. Germline loops: CDR1 WNHNN, CDR2 SYGVQD (reference sequence). The CDR3 has 15 amino acids. The V and J ends lost 5 bases and 4 bases, in that order; junction bases with no gene match: 6.

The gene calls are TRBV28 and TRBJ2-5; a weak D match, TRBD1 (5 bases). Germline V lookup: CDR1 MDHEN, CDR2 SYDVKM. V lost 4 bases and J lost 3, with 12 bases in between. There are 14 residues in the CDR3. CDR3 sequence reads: CASSWVTVKETQYF. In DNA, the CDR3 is TGTGCCAGCAGTTGGGTGACAGTGAAAGAGACCCAGTACTTC.

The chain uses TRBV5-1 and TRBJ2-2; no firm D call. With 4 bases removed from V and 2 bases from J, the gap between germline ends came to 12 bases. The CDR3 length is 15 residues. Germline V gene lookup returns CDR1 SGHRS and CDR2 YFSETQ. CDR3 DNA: TGCGCCAGCAGCACCCGGGCCACAAACACCGGGGAGCTGTTTTTT. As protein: CASSTRATNTGELFF.

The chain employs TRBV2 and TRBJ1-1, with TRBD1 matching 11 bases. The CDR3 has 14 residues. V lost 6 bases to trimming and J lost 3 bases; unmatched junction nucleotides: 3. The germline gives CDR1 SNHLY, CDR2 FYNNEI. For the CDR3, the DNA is TGTGCCAGCAGGAGGGACAGGGGGGACACTGAAGCTTTCTTT. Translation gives CASRRDRGDTEAFF.

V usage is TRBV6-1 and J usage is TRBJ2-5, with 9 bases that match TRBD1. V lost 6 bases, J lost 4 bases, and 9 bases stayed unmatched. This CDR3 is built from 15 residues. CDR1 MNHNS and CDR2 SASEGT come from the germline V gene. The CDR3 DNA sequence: TGTGCCAGCAGAGCACTGACAGGGGGGCGAGAGACCCAGTACTTC. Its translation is CASRALTGGRETQYF.